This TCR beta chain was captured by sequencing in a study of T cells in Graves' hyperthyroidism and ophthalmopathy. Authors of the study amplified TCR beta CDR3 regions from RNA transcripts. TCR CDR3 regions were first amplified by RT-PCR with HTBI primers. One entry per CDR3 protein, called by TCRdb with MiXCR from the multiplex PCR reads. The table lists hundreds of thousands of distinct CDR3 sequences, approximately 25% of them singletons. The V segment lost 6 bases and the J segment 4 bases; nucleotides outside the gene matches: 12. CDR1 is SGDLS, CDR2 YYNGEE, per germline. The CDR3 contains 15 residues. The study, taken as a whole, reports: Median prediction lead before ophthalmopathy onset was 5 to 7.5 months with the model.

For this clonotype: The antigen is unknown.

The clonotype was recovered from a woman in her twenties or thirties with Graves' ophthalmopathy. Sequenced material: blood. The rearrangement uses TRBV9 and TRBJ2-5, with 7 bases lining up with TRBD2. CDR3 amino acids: CASTLSWGGTETQYF. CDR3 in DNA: TGTGCCAGCACCCTCAGCTGGGGGGGGACAGAGACCCAGTACTTC. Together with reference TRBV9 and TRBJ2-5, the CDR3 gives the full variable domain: DSGVTQTPKHLITATGQRVTLRCSPRSGDLSVYWYQQSLDQGLQFLIQYYNGEERAKGNILERFSAQQFPDLHSELNLSSLELGDSALYFCASTLSWGGTETQYFGPGTRLLVL.